Listed below are T cell receptor beta chains from one sample, sequenced in a study of T cells in Graves' hyperthyroidism and ophthalmopathy. One entry per CDR3 protein results from TCRdb running MiXCR on the multiplex PCR reads. The data contain under 700,000 distinct CDR3 sequences, about 45% of them singletons. The specimen was peripheral blood or thyroid tissue (not recorded which). Receptors originate from a woman aged 18-29 years with Graves' hyperthyroidism. The conserved cysteine and the conserved F or W are not part of the CDR3 here. Size is omitted from some rows. Given values are once, few, many or a class for expanded clones.

v_gene,j_gene,abundance,CDR3aa
TRBV25-1,TRBJ1-2,NA,ASSTQGSYGYT
TRBV6-5,TRBJ2-5,many,ASRGQGEETQY
TRBV15,TRBJ2-5,NA,ATSSTRLAGSQETQY
TRBV2,TRBJ2-7,few,ATRDRANSYEQY
TRBV7-2,TRBJ2-7,NA,ASSLALGQLAYEQY
TRBV10-3,TRBJ1-5,few,ASSYGGLGQPQH
TRBV25-1,TRBJ2-3,NA,ASSYTGRITDTQY
TRBV20-1,TRBJ2-3,NA,SARGLAGDTDTQY
TRBV19,TRBJ1-3,NA,ASSPEGSGNTIY
TRBV2,TRBJ1-5,few,ASSPSGGLSNQPQH
TRBV24-1,TRBJ1-2,many,ATSARRGSNYGYT
TRBV7-8,TRBJ1-3,few,ASSPAAGNTIY
TRBV2,TRBJ2-2,NA,ASSEVGTSGELF
TRBV29-1,TRBJ1-1,many,SVRNVRGRTEAF
TRBV7-3,NA,NA,ASSLGTSGYEQF
TRBV29-1,TRBJ2-7,few,SVEGLAGSEQY
TRBV25-1,TRBJ2-7,NA,ASSYSSVGEGFYEQY
TRBV7-9,TRBJ2-3,NA,ASSSGTSPPDTQY
TRBV9,TRBJ2-7,NA,ASSVGASGGYEQY
TRBV7-2,TRBJ2-7,NA,ASSTRGLAGVFSYEQY
TRBV19,TRBJ1-5,NA,ASSETRGPQH
TRBV7-2,TRBJ2-7,many,ASSLVVYYEQY
TRBV4-1,TRBJ1-6,NA,ASSQENGRAGSPLH
TRBV7-8,TRBJ1-2,NA,ASSLDDEGVGYT
TRBV20-1,TRBJ2-7,NA,SATGTEPYEQY
TRBV29-1,TRBJ2-5,NA,SVATGPETQY
TRBV2,TRBJ2-7,NA,ASSLTSGPFTEQY
TRBV24-1,TRBJ1-4,many,ATSDAGDSNEKLF
TRBV24-1,TRBJ1-2,NA,ATSGIAGEGESGYT
TRBV25-1,TRBJ1-6,NA,ASSQVTAWWNSPLH
TRBV19,TRBJ1-4,few,ASSIDRGPTNEKLF
TRBV7-8,TRBJ1-1,many,ASRFGAYTEAF
TRBV2,TRBJ1-4,many,ASSVRGTPEKLF
TRBV7-8,TRBJ1-6,many,ASSLVMDSPLH
TRBV7-2,TRBJ1-1,NA,ASSPWTGGISEAF
TRBV19,TRBJ1-4,NA,ASKGDEKLF
TRBV10-3,TRBJ2-5,many,AISDQGAETQY
TRBV19,TRBJ2-7,many,ASRPGTGVTYEQY
TRBV25-1,TRBJ1-2,NA,ASSPPTGDYGYT
TRBV7-9,TRBJ2-7,few,ASSPTRLASYEQY
TRBV29-1,TRBJ1-1,NA,SVETGGFRDTEAF
TRBV19,TRBJ1-4,few,ASSIADSQTNEKLF
TRBV10-3,TRBJ1-1,NA,AISEGVGGNTEAF
TRBV25-1,TRBJ2-7,NA,ASSDQQGQGISEQY
TRBV7-8,TRBJ1-1,many,ASSLGPGSEAF
TRBV10-3,TRBJ1-5,NA,ASSGGVSNQPQH
TRBV20-1,TRBJ1-3,NA,SARWAAGNTIY
TRBV2,TRBJ2-5,many,ASNTQGGGETQY
TRBV19,TRBJ1-5,few,ASSIGPRTGDGQPQH
TRBV7-2,TRBJ2-7,NA,ASSPSSGRLVYEQY
TRBV7-2,TRBJ2-7,few,ASSSRDILSYEQY
TRBV24-1,TRBJ2-5,many,ATQPDRQGEETQY
TRBV7-9,TRBJ1-2,few,ASCPPGQATDLCGYT
TRBV20-1,TRBJ1-5,NA,SASTVYSNQPQH
TRBV25-1,TRBJ1-2,NA,ASSPFTGGAIYGYT